The present entry profiles one TCR beta chain with its context. Its antigen remains undetermined. Base qualities are not provided; no much larger clone lies one nucleotide away. The data were taken from a study of blood T cells in healthy people across ages (dated by TCRdb to between 2015 and 2016). For the wider study: In model experiments, template switching captured about one uniquely barcoded TCR beta cDNA molecule for every two T cells. Two additional independent replicas of 1 million unique cDNA reads from the same blood draw were analyzed for two donors (one aged 18 to 30 and one aged 80 or older). Donors of different ages were randomly distributed across sequencing lanes to avoid experimental bias. The donors were split into four age groups: young (average about 16 years), middle-aged (roughly 42), aged (62) and long-lived (more than 80). To track age-related changes in TCR beta repertoire diversity, the study relied on deep sequencing normalized with unique cDNA molecular identifiers.

Libraries were built with 5' RACE. This sample was sequenced with an Illumina HiSeq 2500. A second about 7 to 11 cycle PCR used a sample-barcoded 5' primer and a J-beta primer mix. A unique molecular identifier was introduced onto each TCR beta cDNA molecule by a template-switch 5' adaptor carrying 12 random nucleotides. Each sample yielded at least 3 million CDR3-containing paired-end reads. All of the RNA was converted into first-strand cDNA using the Mint cDNA synthesis kit, with a TRBC-specific oligonucleotide serving as the primer. Following uracil-DNA glycosylase treatment, a first 18-cycle PCR with universal primers M1SS and BC2_uni_R was performed on all cDNA. Per the authors' processing: For normalization, 1 million high-quality reads were randomly selected from each sample, with every read carrying a distinct molecular identifier. Reads with shared molecular identifiers were discarded instead of being binned into consensus sequences. MiTCR, with a Q25 quality threshold and the strictest error-elimination algorithm, was used for CDR3 identification, clonotype clustering and error correction. A nonparametric unseen species model using Euler transformation provided a lower-bound estimate of total TCR beta diversity. The raw public data were reprocessed by TCRdb itself: fastp quality trimming at Q25, MiXCR clonotype calling, in-frame beta chains only. Merged by CDR3 protein, the rows form single entries marked with the most common genes and DNA. These V and J calls originate from TCRdb's pipeline instead of the authors' own analysis. The sample table shows fewer than 700,000 distinct CDR3 sequences, and roughly 43% are seen once. Just under 25% of the sample lies in the top ten.

Donors were 35 to 40 systemically healthy Caucasian individuals from Russia aged 6 to 90 years. Around 10 milliliters of peripheral blood were collected from each donor into EDTA-treated Vacutainer tubes. PBMCs were isolated by Ficoll-Paque density-gradient centrifugation, with at least 6 million obtained per sample. Trizol reagent was used to extract total RNA from the PBMCs, yielding at least 5.5 micrograms per sample. For every donor, an aliquot of PBMCs went through flow cytometry to measure the percentages of naive CD45RAhigh/CD27high T cells. Its CDR3 holds 13 amino acids, cysteine through phenylalanine. The DNA shown is the 39-base CDR3, in frame from base 1. From the germline V gene, CDR1 is SGHTA and CDR2 is FQGNSA. For this chain, trimming is 6 bases at the V end and 9 bases at the J end, and the number of junction bases without a gene match is 8. Beyond this particular receptor, the publication reports: The long-lived group showed more naive CD4+ T cells, fewer expanded clones and increased TCR diversity than the aged group, suggesting age selection. The percentage of naive T cells measured by flow cytometry correlated strongly with observed TCR beta diversity. As age increased, observed TCR beta diversity per million T cells dropped in a roughly linear way, and a significant reduction was already evident by age 40. Because profiling used bulk unsorted PBMCs, naive and antigen-experienced compartments could not be compared conclusively. The CMV infection status of donors was not known, potentially confounding age-related changes in expanded clonotypes. Estimates of total diversity from one million sequenced T cells were regarded as lower bounds and underestimates.

The source of this sequence is a man older than 75 in good health. Sequencing was performed on blood. This chain joins TRBV7-2 to TRBJ2-7, with 10 junctional bases fitting TRBD1. CDR3 reads: CASRTGGANVQYF. The sequenced DNA is TGTGCCAGCAGGACAGGGGGCGCGAACGTGCAGTACTTC.